Reported below is one T cell receptor beta chain. This specimen belongs to a study of blood T cell repertoires in COVID-19. About the study: Some COVID-19 samples were acute and others convalescent; all came from the United States, Italy and Spain. PBMCs, B-cell-depleted T cells, or T cells provided the cDNA or gDNA that made up the material.

Clones were sequenced by immunoSEQ multiplex PCR, and TCRdb holds only the in-frame ones, with some missing. The data hold tens of thousands of clones, with about 90% observed a single time. After removal of 1 base from V and 2 bases from J, the junction contained 10 bases not matched to a gene. CDR1 and CDR2 from the germline V gene are SGHRS and YFSETQ. There are 19 residues in the CDR3. The receptor was isolated from a woman aged 45-60 years with active or convalescent COVID-19. Sequenced material: peripheral blood. V is TRBV5-1 and J is TRBJ2-3, with TRBD2 matching 13 bases. CDR3 sequence (DNA): TGCGCCAGCAGCTTGAATCCGGGACTAGCGGGAATCTTCACAGATACGCAGTATTTT. Protein: CASSLNPGLAGIFTDTQYF. The variable domain in full, completed from reference TRBV5-1 and TRBJ2-3, reads KAGVTQTPRYLIKTRGQQVTLSCSPISGHRSVSWYQQTPGQGLQFLFEYFSETQRNKGNFPGRFSGRQFSNSRSEMNVSTLELGDSALYLCASSLNPGLAGIFTDTQYFGPGTRLTVL.